One sample yielded the 2 T cell receptor beta chains listed below, sequenced in a study of T cell responses to AZD1222 COVID-19 vaccine. Clones were sequenced by immunoSEQ multiplex PCR, and TCRdb holds only the in-frame ones, with some missing. Altogether approximately 130,000 clones are present, approximately 80% being singletons, with the ten largest covering roughly a quarter. Sequences were derived from peripheral blood, sampled 28 days after the second AZD1222 dose. The receptors were gathered from an adult who received the AZD1222 COVID-19 vaccine.

The sample holds one count of this clone. The chain carries TRBV19 and TRBJ1-3; D is undetermined. The germline V and J ends were trimmed by 9 bases and 0 bases, with 12 bases remaining between them. The CDR3 is 14 amino acids. CDR1 is LNHDA, CDR2 SQIVND, per germline (reference sequence). CDR3 loop: CASTVLFSGNTIYF. CDR3 coding DNA: TGTGCCAGCACAGTCCTCTTCTCTGGAAACACCATATATTTT. The full variable domain, in which reference TRBV19 and TRBJ1-3 provide the parts outside the CDR3, is DGGITQSPKYLFRKEGQNVTLSCEQNLNHDAMYWYRQDPGQGLRLIYYSQIVNDFQKGDIAEGYSVSREKKESFPLTVTSAQKNPTAFYLCASTVLFSGNTIYFGEGSWLTVV.

The chain has TRBV9 and TRBJ2-1, with D possibly being TRBD1 (5 bases). Trimming pared 0 bases from V and 10 bases from J, leaving 8 bases between. The CDR3 consists of 12 residues. Germline V gene sequence: CDR1 SGDLS, CDR2 YYNGEE. CDR3 sequence: CASSVGGLEQFF. The CDR3 DNA reads as TGTGCCAGCAGCGTAGGGGGCTTGGAGCAGTTCTTC.